This TCR beta chain was profiled in a study of blood T cell repertoires in COVID-19. Study at large: Samples taken during acute and convalescent COVID-19 were collected in the United States, Italy and Spain. T cells, B-cell-depleted T cells, or PBMCs supplied cDNA or gDNA.

Germline CDR1 is SGDLS and CDR2 is YYNGEE. V dropped 5 bases and J dropped 4; count of bases not matched to a gene: 4. The CDR3 runs to 13 residues. In the original workflow: Reference gene primer amplification in the assay estimated nucleated cell counts. Libraries were prepared by immunoSEQ multiplex PCR; TCRdb keeps only in-frame clonotypes and omits some of them. V and J calls and clone size are those listed in that table; D and trimming were worked out from the DNA. The sample comprises 50,000 or so clones, roughly four fifths of which are singletons, and around 7.4% rests with the top ten. Specimen: peripheral blood. The chain combines TRBV9 with TRBJ2-7; 9 nucleotides line up with TRBD2. The TCR was taken from a man aged 55 to 70 with active COVID-19. CDR3 protein: CASSSGSSYEQYF. CDR3 nucleotides: TGTGCCAGCAGTAGCGGGAGCTCGTACGAGCAGTACTTC.